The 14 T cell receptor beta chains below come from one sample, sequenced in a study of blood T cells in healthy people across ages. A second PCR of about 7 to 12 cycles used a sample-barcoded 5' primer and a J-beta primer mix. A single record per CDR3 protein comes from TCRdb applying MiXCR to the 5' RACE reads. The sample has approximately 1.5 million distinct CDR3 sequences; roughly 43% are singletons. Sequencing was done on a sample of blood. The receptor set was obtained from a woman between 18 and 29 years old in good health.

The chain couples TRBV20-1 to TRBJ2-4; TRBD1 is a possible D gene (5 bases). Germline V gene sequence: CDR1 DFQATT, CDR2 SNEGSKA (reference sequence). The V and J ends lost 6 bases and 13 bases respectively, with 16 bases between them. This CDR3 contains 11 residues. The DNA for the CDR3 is TGCAGTGCCTCGAAGGACAATGAGCAGTACTTC. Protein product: CSASKDNEQYF.

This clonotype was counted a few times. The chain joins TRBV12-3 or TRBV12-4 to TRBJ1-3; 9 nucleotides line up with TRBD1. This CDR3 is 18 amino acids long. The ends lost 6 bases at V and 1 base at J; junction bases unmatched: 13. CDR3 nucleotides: TGTGCCAGCAGCCTCGGACAGGGGAAGACGTTTTCTGGAAACACCATATATTTT. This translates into CASSLGQGKTFSGNTIYF.

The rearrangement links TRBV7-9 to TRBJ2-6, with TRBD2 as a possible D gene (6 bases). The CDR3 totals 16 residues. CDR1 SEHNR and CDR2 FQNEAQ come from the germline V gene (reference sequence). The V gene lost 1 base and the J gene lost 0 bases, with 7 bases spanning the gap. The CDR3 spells CASSLGGVSGANVLTF. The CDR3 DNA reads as TGTGCCAGCAGCTTAGGGGGGGTCTCTGGGGCCAACGTCCTGACTTTC.

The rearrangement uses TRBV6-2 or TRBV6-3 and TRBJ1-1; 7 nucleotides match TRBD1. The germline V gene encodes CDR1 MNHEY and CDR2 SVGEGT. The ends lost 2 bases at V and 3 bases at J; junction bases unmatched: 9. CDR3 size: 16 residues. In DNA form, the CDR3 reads TGTGCCAGCAGTTACCCGTCAGGGGGACGGGACACTGAAGCTTTCTTT. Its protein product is CASSYPSGGRDTEAFF.

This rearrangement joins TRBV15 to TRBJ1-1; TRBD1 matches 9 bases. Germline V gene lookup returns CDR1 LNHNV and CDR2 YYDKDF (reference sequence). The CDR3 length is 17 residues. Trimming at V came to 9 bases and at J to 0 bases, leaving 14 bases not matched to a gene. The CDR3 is CATIDRGWYGMNTEAFF. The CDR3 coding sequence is TGTGCCACGATCGACAGGGGGTGGTACGGGATGAACACTGAAGCTTTCTTT.

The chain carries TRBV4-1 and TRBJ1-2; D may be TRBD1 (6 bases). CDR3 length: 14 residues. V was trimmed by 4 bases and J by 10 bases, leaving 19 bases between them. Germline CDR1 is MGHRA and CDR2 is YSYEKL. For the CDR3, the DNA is TGCGCCAGCAGCCCCGGGGGGCGGGACGATGACTACACCTTC. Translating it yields CASSPGGRDDDYTF.

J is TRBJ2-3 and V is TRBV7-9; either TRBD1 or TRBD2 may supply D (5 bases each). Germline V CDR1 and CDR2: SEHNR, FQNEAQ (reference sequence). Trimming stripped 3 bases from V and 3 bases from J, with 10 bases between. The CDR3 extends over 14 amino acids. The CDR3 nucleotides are TGTGCCAGCAGCTTCGAGGGGCTTACAGATACGCAGTATTTT. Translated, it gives CASSFEGLTDTQYF.

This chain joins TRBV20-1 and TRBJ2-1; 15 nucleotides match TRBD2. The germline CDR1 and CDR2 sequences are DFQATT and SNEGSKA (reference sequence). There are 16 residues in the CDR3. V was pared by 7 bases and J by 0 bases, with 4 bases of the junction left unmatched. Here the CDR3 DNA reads TGCAGTGTTCCGGGACTAGCGGGAGGCTCCTACAATGAGCAGTTCTTC. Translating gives CSVPGLAGGSYNEQFF.

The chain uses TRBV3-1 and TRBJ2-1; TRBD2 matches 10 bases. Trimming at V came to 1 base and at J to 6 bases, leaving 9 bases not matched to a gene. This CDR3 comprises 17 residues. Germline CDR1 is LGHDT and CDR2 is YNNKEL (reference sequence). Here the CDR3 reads CASSQGLAGVGANEQFF. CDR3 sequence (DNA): TGTGCCAGCAGCCAAGGTCTAGCGGGAGTCGGAGCCAATGAGCAGTTCTTC.

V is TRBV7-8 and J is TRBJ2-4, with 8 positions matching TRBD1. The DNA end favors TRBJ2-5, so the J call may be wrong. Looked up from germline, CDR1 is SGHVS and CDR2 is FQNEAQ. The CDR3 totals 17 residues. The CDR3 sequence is CASSLVPGTGAVETQYF. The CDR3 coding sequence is TGTGCCAGCAGCTTAGTCCCCGGGACAGGAGCGGTCGAGACCCAGTACTTC.

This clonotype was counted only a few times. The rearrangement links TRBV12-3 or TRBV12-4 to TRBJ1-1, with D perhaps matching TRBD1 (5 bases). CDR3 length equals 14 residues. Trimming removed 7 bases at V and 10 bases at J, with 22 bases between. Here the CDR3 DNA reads TGTGCCAGCACCCCCGACGTTGGGGGAGTCGCAGCTTTCTTT. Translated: CASTPDVGGVAAFF.

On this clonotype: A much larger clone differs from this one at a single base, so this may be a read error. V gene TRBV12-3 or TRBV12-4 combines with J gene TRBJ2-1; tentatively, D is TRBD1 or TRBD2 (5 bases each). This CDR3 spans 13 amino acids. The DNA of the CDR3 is TGTGCCGGCAGCGGACACCTCTACAATGAGCAGTTCTTC. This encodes CAGSGHLYNEQFF.

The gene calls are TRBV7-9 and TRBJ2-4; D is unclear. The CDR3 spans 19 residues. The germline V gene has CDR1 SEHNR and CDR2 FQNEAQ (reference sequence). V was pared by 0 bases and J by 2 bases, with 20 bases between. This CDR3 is CASSLAGKVSGFSKNIQYF. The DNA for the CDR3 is TGTGCCAGCAGCTTAGCGGGCAAAGTATCTGGATTCTCCAAAAACATTCAGTACTTC.

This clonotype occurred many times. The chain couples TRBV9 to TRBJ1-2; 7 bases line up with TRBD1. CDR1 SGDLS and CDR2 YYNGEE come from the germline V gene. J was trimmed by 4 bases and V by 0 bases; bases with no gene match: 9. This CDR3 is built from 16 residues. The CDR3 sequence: CASSVASDRVTYGYTF. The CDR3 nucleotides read TGTGCCAGCAGCGTAGCCTCAGACAGGGTAACCTATGGCTACACCTTC.